These 27 T cell receptor beta chains originate from one sample sequenced in a study of blood T cell repertoires in COVID-19. The table came from immunoSEQ multiplex PCR; TCRdb's copy has only in-frame clones and leaves some out. The sample has approximately 250,000 clones; about 87% are singletons. The material sequenced was PBMCs or T cells enriched from blood (not recorded which). Source of these receptors: a woman aged 40 to 50 with acute COVID-19.

V is TRBV27 and J is TRBJ1-5; 7 bases align to TRBD1. The CDR3 length is 14 residues. Looked up from germline, CDR1 is MNHEY and CDR2 is SMNVEV (reference sequence). V shed 7 bases, J shed 4 bases, and the junction held 7 bases outside the gene matches. The CDR3 DNA reads TGTGCCAGCACCTCCTCAGGGGGTAATCAGCCCCAGCATTTT. Encoded protein: CASTSSGGNQPQHF.

The rearrangement links TRBV19 to TRBJ2-1; 10 nucleotides line up with TRBD1. Germline assignment: CDR1 LNHDA and CDR2 SQIVND (reference sequence). V was pared by 8 bases and J by 6 bases, with 1 base of the junction left unmatched. There are 12 residues in the CDR3. This CDR3 is CASDRGPNEQFF. DNA of the CDR3: TGTGCCAGTGACAGGGGGCCCAATGAGCAGTTCTTC.

The chain links TRBV15 to TRBJ1-1, with 10 bases fitting TRBD1. The J segment lost 5 bases and the V segment lost 5 bases, leaving 5 bases of the junction unmatched. The CDR3 is 14 amino acids. Germline CDR1 and CDR2: LNHNV and YYDKDF (reference sequence). The CDR3 sequence is CATSPGTGVTEAFF. The DNA of the CDR3 is TGTGCCACCAGCCCCGGGACAGGGGTTACTGAAGCTTTCTTT.

The rearrangement links TRBV10-3 to TRBJ1-1; no clear D gene. This CDR3 comprises 14 residues. Germline values: CDR1 ENHRY, CDR2 SYGVKD. V was shortened by 3 bases and J by 0 bases, with 8 bases between the two germline ends. CDR3 region: CAISDTVLNTEAFF. CDR3 DNA sequence: TGTGCCATCAGTGATACGGTTTTGAACACTGAAGCTTTCTTT.

V is TRBV20-1 and J is TRBJ2-1; 16 bases map to TRBD2. With V trimmed by 3 bases and J by 10 bases, 15 bases remained unmatched. The length of the CDR3 is 18 residues. Germline values: CDR1 DFQATT, CDR2 SNEGSKA (reference sequence). This chain's CDR3 is CSASTGTSGRAMAPEQFF. CDR3 in DNA: TGCAGTGCTAGTACCGGGACTAGCGGGAGGGCCATGGCTCCCGAGCAGTTCTTC.

The CDR3 here is CASSIGYKGGMNTEAFF. The DNA of the CDR3 is TGTGCCAGTAGTATAGGATATAAAGGGGGCATGAACACTGAAGCTTTCTTT. J is TRBJ1-1 and V is TRBV19, with TRBD1 matching over 7 bases. V trimming: 1 base; J trimming: 0 bases; junction bases outside the gene matches: 8. The CDR3 consists of 17 residues. Germline CDR1 is LNHDA and CDR2 is SQIVND (reference sequence).

This clone has a single count. The rearrangement joins TRBV18 to TRBJ2-3; TRBD2 matches at 10 bases. CDR1 KGHSH and CDR2 LQKENI come from the germline V gene. This CDR3 contains 18 residues. Losses at the gene ends were 3 bases for V and 0 bases for J; bases not matched to a gene: 9. The CDR3 region is CASSPMASGSPSTDTQYF. The CDR3 coding sequence is TGTGCCAGCTCACCTATGGCTAGCGGGAGTCCGAGCACAGATACGCAGTATTTT.

This rearrangement joins TRBV27 to TRBJ2-5, with D unclear. Looked up from germline, CDR1 is MNHEY and CDR2 is SMNVEV (reference sequence). With 2 bases removed from V and 4 bases from J, the gap between germline ends came to 5 bases. The CDR3 is made up of 12 amino acids. CDR3 DNA: TGTGCCAGCAGTTTACGCGGAGAGACCCAGTACTTC. Protein sequence: CASSLRGETQYF.

The chain couples TRBV5-5 to TRBJ2-7, with D tentatively TRBD1 (6 bases). The V gene lost 1 base and the J gene lost 4 bases, with 24 bases spanning the gap. This CDR3 comprises 18 residues. CDR1 and CDR2 (germline): SGHKS, YYEKEE (reference sequence). In DNA, the CDR3 is TGTGCCAGCAGCTTGCGTTCAGGGGACCTCCCCCCCCCTTACGAGCAGTACTTC. Protein: CASSLRSGDLPPPYEQYF.

This clone appeared once. The chain joins TRBV15 to TRBJ1-2; TRBD1 is a possible D gene (5 bases). Germline CDR1 is LNHNV and CDR2 is YYDKDF (reference sequence). The CDR3 consists of 15 residues. The V and J ends lost 0 bases and 2 bases respectively, with 10 bases between them. This chain's CDR3 is CATSRETGPNYGYTF. The CDR3 DNA reads TGTGCCACCAGCAGAGAAACAGGCCCAAACTATGGCTACACCTTC.

The chain joins TRBV11-2 to TRBJ2-1; 10 bases match TRBD2. The germline V gene has CDR1 SGHAT and CDR2 FQNNGV. V was clipped by 4 bases and J by 15 bases; unmatched bases: 12. This CDR3 has 14 residues. The CDR3 nucleotides read TGTGCCAGCAGCTCCCTAGCGGGAGCCCGATTGGGGTTCTTC. Its translation is CASSSLAGARLGFF.

V and J are TRBV9 and TRBJ2-5, with a possible D match to TRBD1 (6 bases). The CDR3 runs to 16 residues. Deletions cut 0 bases from V and 0 bases from J, with 12 bases between. Germline CDR1 reads SGDLS; CDR2 reads YYNGEE. CDR3 sequence (DNA): TGTGCCAGCAGCGTAGCGGACAGCTCATACCAAGAGACCCAGTACTTC. The encoded protein is CASSVADSSYQETQYF.

The chain is built from TRBV27 and TRBJ2-5; TRBD2 aligns across 11 bases. CDR3 length: 16 amino acids. The V gene end was trimmed by 4 bases and the J gene end by 5 bases; junction bases not matched to a gene: 9. CDR1 and CDR2 (germline): MNHEY, SMNVEV (reference sequence). In DNA, the CDR3 is TGTGCCAGCAGTTCAGTAGCGGGAGGGTTGAGCGAGACCCAGTACTTC. The encoded protein is CASSSVAGGLSETQYF.

The genes are TRBV4-1 and TRBJ1-5; the D gene is possibly TRBD1 (5 bases). CDR3 length: 15 residues. In germline, CDR1 is MGHRA, CDR2 YSYEKL. The V end lost 0 bases, the J end lost 9 bases, and 15 bases lay between the germline ends. The CDR3 sequence: CASSQDPGVSTPQHF. The CDR3 DNA follows: TGCGCCAGCAGCCAAGATCCGGGGGTTTCCACGCCCCAGCATTTT.

V is TRBV14 and J is TRBJ2-2; maybe TRBD2 (6 bases). Germline-derived CDR1 and CDR2 are SGHDN and FVKESK. Trimming pared 2 bases from V and 7 bases from J, leaving 11 bases between. The CDR3 contains 14 residues. This CDR3 reads CASSQWGEGGELFF. CDR3 sequence (DNA): TGTGCCAGCAGCCAATGGGGGGAAGGCGGGGAGCTGTTTTTT.

The chain combines TRBV28 with TRBJ2-1; tentatively, D is TRBD2 (6 bases). V was clipped by 10 bases and J by 9 bases, with 22 bases between them. Germline V gives CDR1 MDHEN, CDR2 SYDVKM. The CDR3 loop spans 14 amino acids. This chain's CDR3 is CATRSGGGWFEQFF. The CDR3 bases are TGTGCCACCAGAAGTGGGGGAGGATGGTTTGAGCAGTTCTTC.

The chain links TRBV30 to TRBJ1-2; 9 bases fit TRBD1. The V gene end was trimmed by 0 bases and the J gene end by 6 bases; junction bases not matched to a gene: 2. The CDR3 has 13 amino acids. Germline CDR1 and CDR2: GTSNPN and SVGIG (reference sequence). DNA for the CDR3: TGTGCCTGGAGTGTAGGGACAGGGCATGGCTACACCTTC. Its protein product is CAWSVGTGHGYTF.

This chain connects TRBV28 to TRBJ1-5; D call uncertain. Trimming cost V 6 bases and J 0 bases, with 9 bases left between them. Germline V gene lookup returns CDR1 MDHEN and CDR2 SYDVKM. The CDR3 spans 14 residues. The CDR3 nucleotides read TGTGCCAGCAGCGGTCATCATAGCAATCAGCCCCAGCATTTT. It codes for CASSGHHSNQPQHF.

About this clone itself: This CDR3 is also generated by other DNA sequences in the sample. This chain joins TRBV24-1 and TRBJ1-5; no clear D gene. CDR1 and CDR2 from the germline V gene are KGHDR and SFDVKD. The length of the CDR3 is 13 residues. V lost 4 bases and J 0 bases, leaving 3 bases between the germline ends. The CDR3, as DNA: TGTGCCACCAGTGACAATAGCAATCAGCCCCAGCATTTT. Amino acid sequence: CATSDNSNQPQHF.

The chain carries TRBV27 and TRBJ1-6; 8 positions agree with TRBD1. CDR1 and CDR2 from the germline V gene are MNHEY and SMNVEV (reference sequence). V lost 5 bases to trimming and J lost 5 bases; unmatched junction nucleotides: 8. The length of the CDR3 is 16 residues. The CDR3 DNA is TGTGCCAGCAGTATGGACAGGGTAAACCATAATTCACCCCTCCACTTT. Residues: CASSMDRVNHNSPLHF.

The V call is TRBV3-1 (or the pseudogene TRBV3-2), the J call TRBJ1-1; TRBD1 aligns across 8 bases. CDR1 and CDR2 from the germline V gene are LGHDT and YNNKEL (reference sequence). This CDR3 region has 14 residues. V shed 4 bases, J shed 6 bases, and the junction held 7 bases outside the gene matches. Here the CDR3 reads CASSRGRGPAEAFF. CDR3 DNA: TGTGCCAGCAGCCGGGGCAGGGGGCCCGCTGAAGCTTTCTTT.

This rearrangement joins TRBV4-2 to TRBJ1-4, with D hard to call. CDR3 size: 14 residues. Per the germline V gene, CDR1 is LGHNA and CDR2 is YNFKEQ. Between the trimmed V and J ends, which lost 0 bases and 11 bases, there was a span of 13 bases. The CDR3, as DNA: TGTGCCAGCAGCCAAGATTCCCGGGTTGGGAAACTGTTTTTT. Its protein product is CASSQDSRVGKLFF.

The rearrangement links TRBV24-1 to TRBJ1-1; a possible D gene is TRBD1 (5 bases). The CDR3 covers 14 residues. In germline, CDR1 is KGHDR, CDR2 SFDVKD. V lost 9 bases, J lost 1 base, and 14 bases lay in between. CDR3 protein: CATAGQGGNTEAFF. As DNA, the CDR3 is TGTGCCACCGCCGGGCAGGGAGGGAACACTGAAGCTTTCTTT.

V and J are TRBV10-2 and TRBJ2-3, with 12 bases aligning to TRBD2. This CDR3 is 15 amino acids long. Germline V gene data show CDR1 as WSHSY and CDR2 as SAAADI. The trim removed 5 bases at V and 3 bases at J, leaving 3 bases unmatched. The CDR3 loop reads CASSKGTSGTDTQYF. DNA of the CDR3: TGCGCCAGCAGTAAGGGGACTAGCGGGACAGATACGCAGTATTTT.

This chain joins TRBV21-1 and TRBJ2-1; the table names TRBD2, a call not compared with the DNA. TRBV21-1 is noted as a pseudogene. CDR3 size: 17 residues. For the CDR3, the DNA is TGTGCCAGCAGCCATTCAATGTGGGGGGGCGCCGTCAATGAGCAGTTCTTC. Translation gives CASSHSMWGGAVNEQFF.

V is TRBV19 and J is TRBJ2-1; the match to TRBD2 covers 8 bases. CDR1 is LNHDA and CDR2 is SQIVND in the germline V gene (reference sequence). The junction had 17 bases not matched to a gene; V was cut back by 0 bases and J by 4 bases. This CDR3 is 20 amino acids long. CDR3 DNA: TGTGCCAGTAGTATAGATTCACGAACTAGCGGTACCATATGGTACAATGAGCAGTTCTTC. This codes for CASSIDSRTSGTIWYNEQFF.

V gene TRBV6-2 or TRBV6-3 combines with J gene TRBJ2-7, with 12 bases that match TRBD2. V lost 6 bases to trimming and J lost 5 bases; unmatched junction nucleotides: 8. The germline gives CDR1 MNHEY, CDR2 SVGEGT. There are 15 residues in the CDR3. Here the CDR3 reads CASSRLAGEVDEQYV. The CDR3 nucleotides are TGTGCCAGCAGCCGACTAGCGGGGGAGGTCGACGAGCAGTACGTC.